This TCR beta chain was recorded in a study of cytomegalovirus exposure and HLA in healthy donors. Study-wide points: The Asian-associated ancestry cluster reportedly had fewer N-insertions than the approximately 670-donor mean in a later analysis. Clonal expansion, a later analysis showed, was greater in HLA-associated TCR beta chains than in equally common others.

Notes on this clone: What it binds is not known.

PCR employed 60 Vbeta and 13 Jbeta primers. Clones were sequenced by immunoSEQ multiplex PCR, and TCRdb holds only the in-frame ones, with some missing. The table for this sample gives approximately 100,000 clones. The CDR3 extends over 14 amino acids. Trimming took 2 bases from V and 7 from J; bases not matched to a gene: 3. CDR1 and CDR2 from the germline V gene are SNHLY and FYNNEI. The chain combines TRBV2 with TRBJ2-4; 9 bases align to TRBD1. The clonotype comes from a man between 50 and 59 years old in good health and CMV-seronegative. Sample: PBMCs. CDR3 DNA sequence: TGTGCCAGCAGTGAATGGGACAGGGTGAACATTCAGTACTTC. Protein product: CASSEWDRVNIQYF. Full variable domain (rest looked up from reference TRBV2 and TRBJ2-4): EPEVTQTPSHQVTQMGQEVILRCVPISNHLYFYWYRQILGQKVEFLVSFYNNEISEKSEIFDDQFSVERPDGSNFTLKIRSTKLEDSAMYFCASSEWDRVNIQYFGAGTRLSVL.